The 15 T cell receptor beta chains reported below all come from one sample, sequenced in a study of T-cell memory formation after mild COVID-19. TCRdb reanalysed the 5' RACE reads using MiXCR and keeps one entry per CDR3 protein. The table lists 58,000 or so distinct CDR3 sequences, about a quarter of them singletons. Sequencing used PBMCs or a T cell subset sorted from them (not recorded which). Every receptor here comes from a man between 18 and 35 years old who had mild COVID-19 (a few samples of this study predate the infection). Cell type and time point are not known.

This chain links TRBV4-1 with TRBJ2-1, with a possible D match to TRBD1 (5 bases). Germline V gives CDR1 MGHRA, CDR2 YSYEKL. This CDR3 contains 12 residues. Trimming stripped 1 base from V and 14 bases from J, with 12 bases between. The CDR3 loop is CASSQGEDTEFF. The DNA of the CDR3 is TGCGCCAGCAGCCAAGGTGAGGACACCGAGTTCTTC.

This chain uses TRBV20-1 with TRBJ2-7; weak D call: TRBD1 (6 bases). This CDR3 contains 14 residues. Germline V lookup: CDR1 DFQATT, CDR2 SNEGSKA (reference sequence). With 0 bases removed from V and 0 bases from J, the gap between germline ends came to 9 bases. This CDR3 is CSARDQGSSYEQYV. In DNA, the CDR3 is TGCAGTGCTAGAGATCAGGGGAGCTCCTACGAGCAGTACGTC.

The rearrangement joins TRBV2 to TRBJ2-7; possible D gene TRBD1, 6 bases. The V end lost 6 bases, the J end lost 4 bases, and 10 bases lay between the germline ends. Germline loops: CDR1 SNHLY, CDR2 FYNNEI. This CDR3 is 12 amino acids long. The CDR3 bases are TGTGCCAGCAGGGACAGACAGTACGAGCAGTACTTC. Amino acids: CASRDRQYEQYF.

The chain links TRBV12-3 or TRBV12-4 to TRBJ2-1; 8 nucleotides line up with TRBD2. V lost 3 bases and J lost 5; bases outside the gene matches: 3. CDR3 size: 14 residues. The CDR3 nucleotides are TGTGCCAGCAGTTTTGGGCGGGGGGACAATGAGCAGTTCTTC. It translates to CASSFGRGDNEQFF.

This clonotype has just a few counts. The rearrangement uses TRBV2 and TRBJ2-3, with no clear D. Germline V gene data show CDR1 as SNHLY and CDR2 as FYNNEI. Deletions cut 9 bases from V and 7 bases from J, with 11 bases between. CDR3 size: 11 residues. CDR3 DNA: TGTGCCAGGTTACTGGGAAATACGCAGTATTTT. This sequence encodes CARLLGNTQYF.

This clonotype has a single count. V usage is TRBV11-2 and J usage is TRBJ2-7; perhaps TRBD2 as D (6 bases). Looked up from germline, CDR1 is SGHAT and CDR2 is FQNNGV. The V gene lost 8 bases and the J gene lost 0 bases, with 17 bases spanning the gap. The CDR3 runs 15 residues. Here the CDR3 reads CASGLSGGFSYEQYF. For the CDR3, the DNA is TGTGCCAGCGGCCTCTCCGGGGGATTCTCCTACGAGCAGTACTTC.

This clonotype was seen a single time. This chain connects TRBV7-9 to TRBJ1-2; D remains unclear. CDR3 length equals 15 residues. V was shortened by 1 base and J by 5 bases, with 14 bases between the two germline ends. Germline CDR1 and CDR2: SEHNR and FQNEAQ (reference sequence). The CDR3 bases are TGTGCCAGCAGCTTAGAATCGTCACGGATATATGGCTACACCTTC. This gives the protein CASSLESSRIYGYTF.

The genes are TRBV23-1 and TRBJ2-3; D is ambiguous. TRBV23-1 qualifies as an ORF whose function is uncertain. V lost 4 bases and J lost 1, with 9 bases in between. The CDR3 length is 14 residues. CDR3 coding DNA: TGCGCCAGCAGTCCGGCCCGAGGCACAGATACGCAGTATTTT. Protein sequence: CASSPARGTDTQYF.

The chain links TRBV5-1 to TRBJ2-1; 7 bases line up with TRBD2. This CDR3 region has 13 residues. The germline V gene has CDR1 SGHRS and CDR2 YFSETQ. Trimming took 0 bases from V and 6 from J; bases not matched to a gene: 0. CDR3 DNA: TGCGCCAGCAGCTTGGGACTAGCCAATGAGCAGTTCTTC. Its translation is CASSLGLANEQFF.

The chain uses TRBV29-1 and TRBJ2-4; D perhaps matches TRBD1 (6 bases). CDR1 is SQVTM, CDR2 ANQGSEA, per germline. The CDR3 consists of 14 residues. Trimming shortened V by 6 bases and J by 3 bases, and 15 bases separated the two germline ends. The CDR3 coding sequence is TGCAGCGTGATTAAGTCGGACAGCAAAAACATTCAGTACTTC. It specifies CSVIKSDSKNIQYF.

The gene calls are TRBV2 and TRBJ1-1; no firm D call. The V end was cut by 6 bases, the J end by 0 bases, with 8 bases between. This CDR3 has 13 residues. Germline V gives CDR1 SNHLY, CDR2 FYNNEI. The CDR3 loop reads CASSATMNTEAFF. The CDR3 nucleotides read TGTGCCAGCAGCGCTACCATGAACACTGAAGCTTTCTTT.

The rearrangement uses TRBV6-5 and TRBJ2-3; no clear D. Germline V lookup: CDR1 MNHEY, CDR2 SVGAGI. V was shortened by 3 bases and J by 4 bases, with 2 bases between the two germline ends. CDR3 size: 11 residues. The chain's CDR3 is CASSYSDTQYF. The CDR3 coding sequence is TGTGCCAGCAGTTATTCAGATACGCAGTATTTT.

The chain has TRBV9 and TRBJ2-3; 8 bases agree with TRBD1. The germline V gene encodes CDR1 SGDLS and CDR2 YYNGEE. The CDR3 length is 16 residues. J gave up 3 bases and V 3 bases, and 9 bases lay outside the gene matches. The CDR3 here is CASSAGAGGFTDTQYF. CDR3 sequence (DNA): TGTGCCAGCAGCGCGGGGGCAGGGGGCTTTACAGATACGCAGTATTTT.

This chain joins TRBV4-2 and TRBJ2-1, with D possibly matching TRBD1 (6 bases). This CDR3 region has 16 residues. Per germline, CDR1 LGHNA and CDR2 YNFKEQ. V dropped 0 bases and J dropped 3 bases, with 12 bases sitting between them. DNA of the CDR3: TGTGCCAGCAGCCAAGATCCCGGGACACTCTACAATGAGCAGTTCTTC. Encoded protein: CASSQDPGTLYNEQFF.

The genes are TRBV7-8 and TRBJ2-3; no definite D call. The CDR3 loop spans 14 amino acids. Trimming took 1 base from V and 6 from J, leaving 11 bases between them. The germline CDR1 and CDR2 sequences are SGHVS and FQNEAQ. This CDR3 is CASSLGGVVDTQYF. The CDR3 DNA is TGTGCCAGCAGCTTAGGCGGTGTGGTGGATACGCAGTATTTT.